What follows is one T cell receptor beta chain and its context. This specimen belongs to a study of shared clonotypes between healthy human individuals. Data came from immunoSEQ multiplex PCR; TCRdb stores just in-frame clones and leaves some out. The repertoire holds millions of clones, more than 80% seen once, with 0.13% to 0.15% in the top ten. The receptor's source is a man younger than 35 in good health. Material: naive CD4+ T cells sorted from blood. Subset reported: CD45RA+ positively selected.

The chain's CDR3 is CASSQVLAGSYNEQFF. The DNA for the CDR3 is TGTGCCAGCAGCCAAGTGCTAGCGGGCTCCTACAATGAGCAGTTCTTC. V and J are TRBV14 and TRBJ2-1; TRBD2 agrees at 8 bases. After removal of 1 base from V and 0 bases from J, the junction contained 2 bases not matched to a gene. Germline CDR1 is SGHDN and CDR2 is FVKESK. The CDR3 consists of 16 residues. Variable domain in full (rest from reference TRBV14 and TRBJ2-1): EAGVTQFPSHSVIEKGQTVTLRCDPISGHDNLYWYRRVMGKEIKFLLHFVKESKQDESGMPNNRFLAERTGGTYSTLKVQPAELEDSGVYFCASSQVLAGSYNEQFFGPGTRLTVL.